This is a list of T cell receptor beta chains from one sample in a study of cytomegalovirus exposure and HLA in healthy donors. Here immunoSEQ multiplex PCR was the method, and the copy in TCRdb shows in-frame clones only, minus some. Here the sample spans about 120,000 clones, about 80% being singletons. The sequenced material came from PBMCs. Source of these receptors: a middle-aged woman in good health and CMV-seropositive. Both conserved end residues are part of each CDR3. The order of the fields is J gene, V gene, D gene, clone size, CDR3 protein, CDR3 DNA. D genes are given only for firm matches. Clone size is shown for a subset of rows, as once, few, many or a class of expanded clone.

>TRBJ1-1|TRBV5-4|-|once
CASSPERMNTEAFF
TGTGCCAGCAGCCCAGAAAGAATGAACACTGAAGCTTTCTTT
>TRBJ2-5|TRBV2|-|-
CASSPFGGGYQETQYF
TGTGCCAGCAGTCCCTTTGGGGGGGGCTATCAAGAGACCCAGTACTTC
>TRBJ2-7|TRBV30|-|-
CAWSADRYYEQYF
TGTGCCTGGAGTGCCGACAGATACTACGAGCAGTACTTC
>TRBJ2-7|TRBV28|TRBD2|-
CASSKRTSGRMNEQYF
TGTGCCAGCAGTAAGAGGACTAGCGGGAGGATGAACGAGCAGTACTTC
>TRBJ2-1|TRBV4-3|-|-
CASSQLGAKEQFF
TGCGCCAGCAGCCAATTAGGGGCGAAGGAGCAGTTCTTC
>TRBJ1-2|TRBV13|TRBD1|-
CASSTTQGQGGHYGYTF
TGTGCCAGCAGCACAACCCAGGGACAGGGGGGACACTATGGCTACACCTTC
>TRBJ2-3|TRBV28|TRBD2|-
CASSLLAGAGTDTQYF
TGTGCCAGCAGTTTATTGGCGGGAGCCGGCACAGATACGCAGTATTTT
>TRBJ1-3|TRBV5-5|TRBD1|-
CASSYDRVTGNTIYF
TGTGCCAGCAGCTATGACAGGGTTACTGGAAACACCATATATTTT
>TRBJ2-7|TRBV30|-|-
CAWSKDLSYEQYF
TGTGCCTGGAGTAAAGACTTGTCCTACGAGCAGTACTTC
>TRBJ1-2|TRBV5-4|-|-
CASSRSTEGHYGYTF
TGTGCCAGCAGCCGTTCGACGGAGGGACACTATGGCTACACCTTC
>TRBJ1-5|TRBV6-6|TRBD1|-
CASRKGQRVSNQPQHF
TGTGCCAGCAGAAAGGGACAGAGAGTGAGCAATCAGCCCCAGCATTTT
>TRBJ2-7|TRBV7-3|TRBD2|-
CASSLSSGTRDSEQYF
TGTGCCAGCTCCCTTTCTTCCGGGACTAGAGATAGCGAGCAGTACTTC
>TRBJ2-7|TRBV28|-|-
CASSFDPGLNYEQYF
TGTGCCAGCAGTTTCGACCCGGGACTGAACTACGAGCAGTACTTC
>TRBJ1-1|TRBV11-2|-|-
CASSFSTEAFF
TGTGCCAGCAGCTTCAGCACTGAAGCTTTCTTT
>TRBJ2-5|TRBV7-2|-|once
CASSLGLQETQYF
TGTGCCAGCAGCTTAGGACTACAAGAGACCCAGTACTTC
>TRBJ2-5|TRBV30|TRBD2|-
CAWLSGKETQYF
TGTGCCTGGTTGAGCGGGAAAGAGACCCAGTACTTC
>TRBJ2-1|TRBV5-4|TRBD2|-
CASSLDGRAGGREEQFF
TGTGCCAGCAGCTTAGACGGGAGAGCGGGAGGGCGAGAAGAGCAGTTCTTC
>TRBJ2-7|TRBV2|-|-
CASGGFSASRSYEQYF
TGTGCCAGCGGCGGGTTTAGCGCGAGTCGATCCTACGAGCAGTACTTC
>TRBJ1-1|TRBV7-9|-|-
CASSSNPGVGTEAFF
TGTGCCAGCAGCTCCAACCCGGGGGTAGGGACTGAAGCTTTCTTT
>TRBJ1-5|TRBV7-9|-|-
CASSSPNQPQHF
TGTGCCAGCAGCTCCCCAAATCAGCCCCAGCATTTT
>TRBJ2-7|TRBV18|-|-
CASSLRTAYEQYF
TGTGCCAGCTCACTTAGGACAGCTTACGAGCAGTACTTC
>TRBJ2-4|TRBV4-3|TRBD1|-
CASSQKTGTGNIQYF
TGCGCCAGCAGCCAAAAAACCGGGACAGGAAACATTCAGTACTTC
>TRBJ2-7|TRBV6-6|TRBD2|-
CASRSKRELDEQYF
TGTGCCAGCAGATCAAAGCGGGAGCTTGACGAGCAGTACTTC
>TRBJ2-3|TRBV28|-|once
CASSSGIGHTDTQYF
TGTGCCAGCAGTTCAGGGATCGGGCATACAGATACGCAGTATTTT
>TRBJ1-1|TRBV20-1|-|-
CSAQRGIEAFF
TGCAGTGCCCAAAGGGGGATTGAAGCTTTCTTT
>TRBJ2-1|TRBV10-3|TRBD2|once
CAISAAGTSGRYYNEQFF
TGTGCCATCAGTGCCGCCGGGACTAGCGGGAGGTATTACAATGAGCAGTTCTTC
>TRBJ1-1|TRBV9|-|-
CASSDGLGTEAFF
TGTGCCAGCAGCGATGGGCTGGGCACTGAAGCTTTCTTT
>TRBJ2-4|TRBV28|TRBD1|-
CASSGTGAVTNIQYF
TGTGCCAGCTCCGGGACAGGGGCGGTCACGAACATTCAGTACTTC
>TRBJ2-3|TRBV6-5|TRBD2|-
CASRGLAGGDTQYF
TGTGCCAGCAGGGGACTAGCGGGGGGGGATACGCAGTATTTT
>TRBJ2-7|TRBV28|TRBD1|-
CASSFLMGQSYEQYF
TGTGCCAGCAGTTTTTTGATGGGACAGTCTTACGAGCAGTACTTC
>TRBJ2-7|TRBV5-1|-|-
CASSLSGTYEQYF
TGCGCCAGCAGCTTGTCAGGGACCTACGAGCAGTACTTC
>TRBJ1-3|TRBV30|-|-
CAWCLGVSGNTIYF
TGTGCCTGGTGCCTAGGTGTTTCTGGAAACACCATATATTTT
>TRBJ1-5|TRBV4-1|-|-
CASSPLALSNQPQHF
TGCGCCAGCAGCCCCTTAGCCCTCAGCAATCAGCCCCAGCATTTT
>TRBJ1-2|TRBV28|TRBD1|-
CASRAGGTNYGYTF
TGTGCCAGCAGAGCAGGGGGCACTAACTATGGCTACACCTTC
>TRBJ2-7|TRBV5-1|TRBD1|-
CASGSGQGAYEQYF
TGCGCCAGCGGATCGGGACAGGGGGCTTACGAGCAGTACTTC
>TRBJ1-1|TRBV9|-|-
CASSSAANTEAFF
TGTGCCAGCAGCTCGGCGGCAAACACTGAAGCTTTCTTT
>TRBJ2-7|TRBV5-5|-|few
CASSSSQGWSYEQYF
TGTGCCAGCAGCTCCTCCCAGGGCTGGAGCTACGAGCAGTACTTC
>TRBJ1-3|TRBV7-9|TRBD1|-
CASSLLVGGPGNTIYF
TGTGCCAGCAGCTTATTAGTAGGGGGCCCTGGAAACACCATATATTTT
>TRBJ1-1|TRBV6-4|-|-
CASSPDARRTEAFF
TGTGCCAGCAGCCCTGACGCGCGGAGGACTGAAGCTTTCTTT
>TRBJ2-1|TRBV4-2|TRBD2|-
CASSQEAASGRVYNEQFF
TGTGCCAGCAGCCAAGAGGCGGCTAGCGGGAGGGTATACAATGAGCAGTTCTTC
>TRBJ1-2|TRBV6-1|-|-
CASNYNGLNYGYTF
TGTGCCAGCAATTATAATGGACTAAACTATGGCTACACCTTC
>TRBJ2-1|TRBV4-3|TRBD1|-
CASSQGDRNNEQFF
TGCGCCAGCAGCCAAGGGGACAGAAACAATGAGCAGTTCTTC
>TRBJ2-3|TRBV5-1|-|-
CASSLQGQGREDTQYF
TGCGCCAGCAGCTTACAAGGTCAGGGGAGGGAAGATACGCAGTATTTT
>TRBJ2-3|TRBV5-1|TRBD2|once
CASTQGAGNGTDTQYF
TGCGCCAGCACCCAGGGAGCGGGAAACGGTACAGATACGCAGTATTTT
>TRBJ1-4|TRBV5-5|TRBD1|few
CASRPGTGLSANEKLFF
TGTGCCAGCAGACCCGGGACAGGGTTGTCGGCTAATGAAAAACTGTTTTTT
>TRBJ2-1|TRBV2|-|once
CASSEYSSYNEQFF
TGTGCCAGCAGTGAATACAGCTCCTACAATGAGCAGTTCTTC
>TRBJ2-7|TRBV9|TRBD2|-
CASSVDAGGYEQYF
TGTGCCAGCAGCGTAGACGCGGGAGGGTACGAGCAGTACTTC
>TRBJ1-3|TRBV11-3|-|few
CASSLYSSSGNTIYF
TGTGCCAGCAGCTTATATAGTTCCTCTGGAAACACCATATATTTT
>TRBJ2-1|TRBV7-9|TRBD2|-
CASSSTLAGHNEQFF
TGTGCCAGCAGCTCAACTCTAGCGGGCCACAATGAGCAGTTCTTC
>TRBJ1-1|TRBV15|-|-
CATSRDRGVGTEAFF
TGTGCCACCAGCAGAGATCGGGGGGTTGGCACTGAAGCTTTCTTT
>TRBJ1-1|TRBV5-1|-|once
CASSSGGPNTEAFF
TGCGCCAGCAGCTCGGGAGGGCCGAACACTGAAGCTTTCTTT
>TRBJ1-5|TRBV5-1|TRBD1|-
CASSLNPPTGDNQPQHF
TGCGCCAGCAGCTTGAACCCCCCTACAGGGGATAATCAGCCCCAGCATTTT